The 5 T cell receptor beta chains below come from one sample, sequenced in a study of cytomegalovirus exposure and HLA in healthy donors. With 60 Vbeta and 13 Jbeta primers, the PCR was carried out. Only in-frame clones appear in the TCRdb table, and some are missing; sequencing was by immunoSEQ multiplex PCR. The table records approximately 140,000 clones, more than 60% of them present only once. Sequences were obtained from PBMCs. Source of these receptors: a female donor in good health and CMV-seronegative.

The V call is TRBV28, the J call TRBJ1-2; D unclear. CDR1 and CDR2 (germline): MDHEN, SYDVKM. CDR3 size: 11 residues. V was trimmed by 4 bases and J by 4 bases, leaving 4 bases between them. The CDR3 DNA reads as TGTGCCAGCAGTTCCTTCTATGGCTACACCTTC. It codes for CASSSFYGYTF.

The chain links TRBV7-2 to TRBJ2-3, with 11 bases that match TRBD2. The CDR3 covers 15 residues. V lost 3 bases and J lost 3; bases outside the gene matches: 2. Germline CDR1 SGHTA, CDR2 FQGNSA. The CDR3 nucleotides read TGTGCCAGCAGCTTTAGCGGGGGGGCAACAGATACGCAGTATTTT. As protein: CASSFSGGATDTQYF. The full variable domain, in which reference TRBV7-2 and TRBJ2-3 provide the parts outside the CDR3, is GAGVSQSPSNKVTEKGKDVELRCDPISGHTALYWYRQSLGQGLEFLIYFQGNSAPDKSGLPSDRFSAERTGGSVSTLTIQRTQQEDSAVYLCASSFSGGATDTQYFGPGTRLTVL.

The chain has TRBV11-2 and TRBJ2-6, with unresolved D. The germline CDR1 and CDR2 sequences are SGHAT and FQNNGV. This CDR3 is built from 19 residues. Trimming pared 2 bases from V and 0 bases from J, leaving 17 bases between. Here the CDR3 reads CASSLSVKQLLSGANVLTF. CDR3 DNA sequence: TGTGCCAGCAGCTTATCTGTAAAACAGCTCCTCTCTGGGGCCAACGTCCTGACTTTC.

CDR3 region: CASSHRGGGPYEQYF. The CDR3 coding sequence is TGTGCCAGCAGCCATCGCGGGGGGGGGCCCTACGAGCAGTACTTC. The genes are TRBV14 and TRBJ2-7; 9 bases are a match to TRBD2. The CDR3 extends over 15 amino acids. Germline V CDR1 and CDR2: SGHDN, FVKESK. Trimming at V came to 3 bases and at J to 2 bases, leaving 5 bases not matched to a gene.

The chain has TRBV19 and TRBJ2-7; TRBD2 aligns across 14 bases. The V gene end was trimmed by 3 bases and the J gene end by 2 bases; junction bases not matched to a gene: 6. Germline lookup yields CDR1 LNHDA and CDR2 SQIVND (reference sequence). This CDR3 spans 17 amino acids. CDR3 in amino acids: CASSINRLAGGTYEQYF. The CDR3 bases are TGTGCCAGTAGTATTAACAGACTAGCGGGGGGGACCTACGAGCAGTACTTC.